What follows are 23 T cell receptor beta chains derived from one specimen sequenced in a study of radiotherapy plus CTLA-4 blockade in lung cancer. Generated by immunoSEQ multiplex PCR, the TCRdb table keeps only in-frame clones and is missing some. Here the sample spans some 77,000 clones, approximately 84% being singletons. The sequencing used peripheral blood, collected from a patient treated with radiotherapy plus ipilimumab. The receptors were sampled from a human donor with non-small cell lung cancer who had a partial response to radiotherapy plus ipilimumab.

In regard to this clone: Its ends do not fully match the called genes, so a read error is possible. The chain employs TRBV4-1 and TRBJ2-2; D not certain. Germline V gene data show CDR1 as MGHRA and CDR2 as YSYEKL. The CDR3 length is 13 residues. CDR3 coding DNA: TGTGCCAGCAGCCAAGATTTAGCCGGGGAGCTGTTTTTT. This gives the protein CASSQDLAGELFF.

The DNA of the CDR3 is TGTGCCAGCAGTCAAAGACAGGGGAATAAGGAGACCCAGTACTTC. It yields the protein CASSQRQGNKETQYF. This chain links TRBV6-1 with TRBJ2-5, with 8 bases aligning to TRBD1. V dropped 5 bases and J dropped 5; count of bases not matched to a gene: 10. CDR3 length: 15 residues. CDR1 and CDR2 from the germline V gene are MNHNS and SASEGT.

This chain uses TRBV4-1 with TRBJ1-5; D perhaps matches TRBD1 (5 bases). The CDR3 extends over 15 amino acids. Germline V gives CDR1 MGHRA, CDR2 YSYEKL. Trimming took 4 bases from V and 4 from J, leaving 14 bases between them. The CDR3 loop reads CASSRFEAGNQPQHF. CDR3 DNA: TGCGCCAGCAGCCGCTTTGAGGCAGGGAATCAGCCCCAGCATTTT.

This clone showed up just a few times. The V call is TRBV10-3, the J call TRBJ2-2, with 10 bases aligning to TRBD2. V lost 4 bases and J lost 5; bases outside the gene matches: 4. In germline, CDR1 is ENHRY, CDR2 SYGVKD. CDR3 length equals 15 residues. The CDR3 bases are TGTGCCATCAGTGGACTAGCGGGCCCGACCGGGGAGCTGTTTTTT. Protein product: CAISGLAGPTGELFF.

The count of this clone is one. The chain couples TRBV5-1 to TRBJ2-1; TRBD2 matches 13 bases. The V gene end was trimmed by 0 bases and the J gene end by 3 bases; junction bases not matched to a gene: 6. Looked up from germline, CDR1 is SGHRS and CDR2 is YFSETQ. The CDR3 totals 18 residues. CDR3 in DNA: TGCGCCAGCAGCTTGGAGACTAGCGGGAGGATCAGCTACAATGAGCAGTTCTTC. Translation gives CASSLETSGRISYNEQFF.

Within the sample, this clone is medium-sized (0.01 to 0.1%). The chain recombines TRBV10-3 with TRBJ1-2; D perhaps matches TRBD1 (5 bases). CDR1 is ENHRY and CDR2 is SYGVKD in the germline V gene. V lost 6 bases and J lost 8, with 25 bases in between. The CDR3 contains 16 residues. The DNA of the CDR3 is TGTGCCATCAGCATAGGGTCTGCAATCGAAAGGGGAGGCTACACCTTC. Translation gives CAISIGSAIERGGYTF.

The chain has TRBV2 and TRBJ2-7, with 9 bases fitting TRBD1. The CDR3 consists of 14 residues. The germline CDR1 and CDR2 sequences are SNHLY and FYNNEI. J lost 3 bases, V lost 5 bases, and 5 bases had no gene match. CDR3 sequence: CASSRDRVSYEQYF. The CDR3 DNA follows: TGTGCCAGCAGTAGGGACAGGGTAAGCTACGAGCAGTACTTC.

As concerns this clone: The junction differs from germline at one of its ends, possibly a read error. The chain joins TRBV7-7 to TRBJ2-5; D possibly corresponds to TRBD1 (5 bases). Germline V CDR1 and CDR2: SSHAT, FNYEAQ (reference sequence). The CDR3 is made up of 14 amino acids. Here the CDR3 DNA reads TGTGCTAGCAGCTTAGGTGCAGGGCGAGAGACCCAGTACTTC. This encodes CASSLGAGRETQYF.

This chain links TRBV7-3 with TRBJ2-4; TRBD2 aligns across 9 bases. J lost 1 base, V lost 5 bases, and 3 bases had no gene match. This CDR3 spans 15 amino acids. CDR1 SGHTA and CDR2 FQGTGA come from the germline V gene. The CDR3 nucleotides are TGTGCCAGCAGCCTCGCGGGGGGGGCCAAAAACATTCAGTACTTC. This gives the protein CASSLAGGAKNIQYF.

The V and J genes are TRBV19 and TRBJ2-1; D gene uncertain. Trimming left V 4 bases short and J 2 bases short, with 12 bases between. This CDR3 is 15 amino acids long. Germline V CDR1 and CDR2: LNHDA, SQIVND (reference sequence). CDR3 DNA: TGTGCCAGTAGTAGCGGTTGGAGAACCTACAATGAGCAGTTCTTC. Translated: CASSSGWRTYNEQFF.

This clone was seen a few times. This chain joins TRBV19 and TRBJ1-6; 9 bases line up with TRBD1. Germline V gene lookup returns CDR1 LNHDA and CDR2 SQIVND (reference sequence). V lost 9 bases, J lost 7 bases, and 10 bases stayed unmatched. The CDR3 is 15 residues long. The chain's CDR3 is CASRPDRGRNSPLHF. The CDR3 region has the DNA TGTGCCAGCAGACCGGACAGGGGTCGCAATTCACCCCTCCACTTT. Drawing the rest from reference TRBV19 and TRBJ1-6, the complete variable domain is DGGITQSPKYLFRKEGQNVTLSCEQNLNHDAMYWYRQDPGQGLRLIYYSQIVNDFQKGDIAEGYSVSREKKESFPLTVTSAQKNPTAFYLCASRPDRGRNSPLHFGNGTRLTVT.

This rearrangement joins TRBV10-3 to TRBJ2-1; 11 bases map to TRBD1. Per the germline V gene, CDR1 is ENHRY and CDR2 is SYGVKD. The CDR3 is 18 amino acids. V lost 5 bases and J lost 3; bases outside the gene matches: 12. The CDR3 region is CAISRTGGGLEIYNEQFF. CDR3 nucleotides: TGTGCCATCAGTAGGACAGGGGGCGGTCTAGAGATCTACAATGAGCAGTTCTTC.

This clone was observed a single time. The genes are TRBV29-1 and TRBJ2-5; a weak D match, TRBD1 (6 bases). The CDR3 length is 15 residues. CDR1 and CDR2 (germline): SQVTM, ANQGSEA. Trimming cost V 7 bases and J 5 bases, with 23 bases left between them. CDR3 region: CSAGGPQGWGETQYF. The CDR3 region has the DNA TGCAGCGCTGGTGGCCCACAGGGTTGGGGGGAGACCCAGTACTTC.

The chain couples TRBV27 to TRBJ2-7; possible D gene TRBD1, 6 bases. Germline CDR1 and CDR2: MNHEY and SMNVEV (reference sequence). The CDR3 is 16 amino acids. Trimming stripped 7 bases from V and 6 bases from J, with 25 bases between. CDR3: CASTELGAQGVREQYF. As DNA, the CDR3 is TGTGCCAGCACTGAGCTGGGGGCGCAAGGCGTACGCGAGCAGTACTTC.

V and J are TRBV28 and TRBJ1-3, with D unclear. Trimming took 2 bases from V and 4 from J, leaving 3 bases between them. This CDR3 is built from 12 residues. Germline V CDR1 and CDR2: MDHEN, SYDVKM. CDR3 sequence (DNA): TGTGCCAGCAGTTTAGTAGGAAACACCATATATTTT. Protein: CASSLVGNTIYF.

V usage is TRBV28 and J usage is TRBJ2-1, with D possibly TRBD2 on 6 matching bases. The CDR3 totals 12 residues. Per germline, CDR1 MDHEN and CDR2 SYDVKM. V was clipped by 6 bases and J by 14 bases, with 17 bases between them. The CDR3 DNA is TGTGCCAGCAGGCAACCGGAGGGTGAAAAGTTCTTC. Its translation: CASRQPEGEKFF.

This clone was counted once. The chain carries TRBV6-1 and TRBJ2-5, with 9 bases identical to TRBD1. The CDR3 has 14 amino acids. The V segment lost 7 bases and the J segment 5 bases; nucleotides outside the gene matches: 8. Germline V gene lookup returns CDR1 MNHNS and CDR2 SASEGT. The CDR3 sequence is CASNGRQGVETQYF. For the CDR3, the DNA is TGTGCCAGCAATGGAAGACAGGGGGTGGAGACCCAGTACTTC.

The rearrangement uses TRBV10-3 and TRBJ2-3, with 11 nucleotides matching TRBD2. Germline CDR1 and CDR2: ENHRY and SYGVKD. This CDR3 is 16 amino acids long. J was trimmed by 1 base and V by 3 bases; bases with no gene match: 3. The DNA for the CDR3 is TGTGCCATCAGTGACAAGACTAGCGGGGGCACAGATACGCAGTATTTT. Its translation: CAISDKTSGGTDTQYF.

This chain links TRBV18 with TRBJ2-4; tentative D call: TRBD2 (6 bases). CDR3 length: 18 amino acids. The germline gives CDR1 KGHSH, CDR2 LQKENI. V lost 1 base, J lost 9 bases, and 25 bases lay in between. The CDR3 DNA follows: TGTGCCAGCTCACCACGACTTGGGACGACGAGGCACGGGGGCATTCAGTACTTC. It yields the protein CASSPRLGTTRHGGIQYF. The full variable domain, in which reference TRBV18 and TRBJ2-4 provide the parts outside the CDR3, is NAGVMQNPRHLVRRRGQEARLRCSPMKGHSHVYWYRQLPEEGLKFMVYLQKENIIDESGMPKERFSAEFPKEGPSILRIQQVVRGDSAAYFCASSPRLGTTRHGGIQYFGAGTRLSVL.

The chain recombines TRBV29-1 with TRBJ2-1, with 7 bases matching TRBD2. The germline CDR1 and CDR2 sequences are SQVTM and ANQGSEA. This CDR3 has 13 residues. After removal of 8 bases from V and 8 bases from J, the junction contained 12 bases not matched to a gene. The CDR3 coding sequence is TGCAGCTACGGGCTACTAGCGTTACATGAGCAGTTCTTC. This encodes CSYGLLALHEQFF.

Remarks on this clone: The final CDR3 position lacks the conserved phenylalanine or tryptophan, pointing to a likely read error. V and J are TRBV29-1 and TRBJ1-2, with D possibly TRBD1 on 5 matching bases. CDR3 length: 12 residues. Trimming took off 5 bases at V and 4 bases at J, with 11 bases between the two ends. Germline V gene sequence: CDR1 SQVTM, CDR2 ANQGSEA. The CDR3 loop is CSVRDRTYGYTS. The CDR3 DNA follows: TGCAGCGTTCGAGACAGAACCTATGGCTACACCTCC.

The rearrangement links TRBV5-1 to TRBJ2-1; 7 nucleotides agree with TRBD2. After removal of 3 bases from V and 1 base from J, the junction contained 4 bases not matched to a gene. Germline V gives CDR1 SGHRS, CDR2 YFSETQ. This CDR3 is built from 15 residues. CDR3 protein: CASSWGGRSYNEQFF. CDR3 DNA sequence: TGCGCCAGCAGCTGGGGGGGGAGGTCCTACAATGAGCAGTTCTTC.

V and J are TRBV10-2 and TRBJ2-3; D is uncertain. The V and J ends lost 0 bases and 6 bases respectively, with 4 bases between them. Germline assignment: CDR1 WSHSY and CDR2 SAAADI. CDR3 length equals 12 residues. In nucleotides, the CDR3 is TGCGCCAGCAGTGAGTCTACTGATACGCAGTATTTT. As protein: CASSESTDTQYF.